This T cell receptor (beta chain) was retrieved from a study of beta chain features in type 1 diabetes. The V gene lost 3 bases and the J gene lost 1 base, with 4 bases spanning the gap. CDR3 length equals 11 residues. Germline CDR1 DFQATT, CDR2 SNEGSKA (reference sequence). This clone was seen a handful of times. Its antigen is unknown. All of the isolated RNA was reverse transcribed, so expressed TCRB transcripts were sequenced. Samples of naive, central memory and regulatory T cells yielded a mean of about 3.5 million reads. Repertoires were generated with immunoSEQ multiplex PCR, while TCRdb's copy carries only in-frame clones and drops some. The repertoire has around 310,000 clones, 13% of them found once; the top ten carry about 0.015%. Study-wide findings and caveats: Lower insertion and higher deletion counts appeared at VDJ junctions in type 1 diabetes patients. For cells with high TCR expression, cDNA sequencing could yield over-representation. Shortening of TCRB CDR3s, moderate but significant, appeared in all four CD4+ subsets of Type 1 diabetes patients. Any HLA-type effect on TCRB rearrangement remained unresolved here.

The chain links TRBV20-1 to TRBJ2-7, with D unresolved. This sequence originates from a woman younger than 35 with type 1 diabetes. Input material: naive CD4+ T cells from blood. DNA of the CDR3: TGCAGTGCTAGTTTATCCTACGAGCAGTACTTC. This sequence encodes CSASLSYEQYF.